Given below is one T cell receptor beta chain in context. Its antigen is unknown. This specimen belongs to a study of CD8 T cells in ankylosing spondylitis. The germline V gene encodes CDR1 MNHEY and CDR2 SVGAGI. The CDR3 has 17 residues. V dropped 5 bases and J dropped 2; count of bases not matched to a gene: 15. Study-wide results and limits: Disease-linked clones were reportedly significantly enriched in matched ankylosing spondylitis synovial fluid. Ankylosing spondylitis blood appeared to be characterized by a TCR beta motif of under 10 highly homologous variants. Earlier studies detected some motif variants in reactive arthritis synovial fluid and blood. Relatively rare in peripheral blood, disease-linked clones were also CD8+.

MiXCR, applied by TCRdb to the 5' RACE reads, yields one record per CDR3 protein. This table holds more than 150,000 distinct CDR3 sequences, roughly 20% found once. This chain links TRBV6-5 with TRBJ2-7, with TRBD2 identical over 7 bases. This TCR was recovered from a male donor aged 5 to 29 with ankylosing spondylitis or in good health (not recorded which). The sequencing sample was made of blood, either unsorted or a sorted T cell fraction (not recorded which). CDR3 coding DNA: TGTGCCAGCAGTAGAACCGTCAGTCTAGCGGTCACCTACGAGCAGTACTTC. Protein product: CASSRTVSLAVTYEQYF.